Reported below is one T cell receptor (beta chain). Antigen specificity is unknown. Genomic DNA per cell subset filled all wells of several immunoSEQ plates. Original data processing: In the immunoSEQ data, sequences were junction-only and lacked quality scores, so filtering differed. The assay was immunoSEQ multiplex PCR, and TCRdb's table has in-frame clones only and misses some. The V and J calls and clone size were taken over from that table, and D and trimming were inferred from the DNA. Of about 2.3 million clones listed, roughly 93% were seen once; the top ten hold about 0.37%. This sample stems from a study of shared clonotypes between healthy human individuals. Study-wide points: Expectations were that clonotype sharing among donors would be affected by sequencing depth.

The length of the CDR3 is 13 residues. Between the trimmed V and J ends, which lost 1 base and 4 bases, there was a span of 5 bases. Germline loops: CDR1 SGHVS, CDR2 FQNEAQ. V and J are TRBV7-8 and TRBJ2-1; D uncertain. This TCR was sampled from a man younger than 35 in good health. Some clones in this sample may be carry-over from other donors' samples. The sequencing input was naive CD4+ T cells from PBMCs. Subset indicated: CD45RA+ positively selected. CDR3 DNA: TGTGCCAGCAGCTTAGGGCGGTACAATGAGCAGTTCTTC. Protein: CASSLGRYNEQFF.